This entry lists 21 T cell receptor beta chains sequenced from one sample in a study of blood T cells in healthy people across ages. A second PCR of roughly 7 to 11 cycles used a sample-barcoded 5' primer and a J-beta primer mix. TCRdb reanalysed the 5' RACE reads using MiXCR and keeps one entry per CDR3 protein. Of over 1.5 million distinct CDR3 sequences listed, just under 50% are singletons. The sequenced sample was blood. The receptors originated from a woman aged 35 to 49 in good health.

This clonotype was picked up a small number of times. The rearrangement uses TRBV7-3 and TRBJ2-1; D is possibly TRBD2 (6 bases). The CDR3 contains 15 residues. CDR1 is SGHTA and CDR2 is FQGTGA in the germline V gene. Trimming cost V 5 bases and J 2 bases, with 13 bases left between them. CDR3 nucleotide sequence: TGTGCCAGCAGCCGGGGGACGGGCACCTACAATGAGCAGTTCTTC. As protein: CASSRGTGTYNEQFF.

The V call is TRBV6-2 or TRBV6-3, the J call TRBJ2-2; 9 nucleotides match TRBD1. Per the germline V gene, CDR1 is MNHEY and CDR2 is SVGEGT. This CDR3 has 14 amino acids. Trimming removed 5 bases from V and 6 bases from J; junction bases left unmatched: 4. CDR3 DNA sequence: TGTGCCAGCAGTAAACAGGGGGCATCCGGGGAGCTGTTTTTT. Protein: CASSKQGASGELFF.

A word on this clonotype: One end of the junction varies from germline; a read error may be responsible. The genes are TRBV29-1 and TRBJ2-5; perhaps TRBD1 as D (6 bases). Judging by the DNA end, TRBJ2-7 fits better; the J call may be wrong. CDR3 length: 13 residues. Germline CDR1 is SQVTM and CDR2 is ANQGSEA. CDR3 sequence (DNA): TGCAGCGCTGAACTCGGGACACCCTACGAGCAGTACTTC. It specifies CSAELGTPYEQYF.

The CDR3: CASSVAGAGKGTEAFF. Written as DNA, the CDR3 is TGTGCCAGCAGCGTAGCTGGGGCAGGGAAGGGCACTGAAGCTTTCTTT. The chain employs TRBV9 and TRBJ1-1, with D possibly being TRBD1 (5 bases). Trimming shortened V by 0 bases and J by 4 bases, and 16 bases separated the two germline ends. CDR3 length: 16 residues. Germline lookup yields CDR1 SGDLS and CDR2 YYNGEE.

The V call is TRBV5-1, the J call TRBJ2-7; perhaps TRBD1 as D (5 bases). The CDR3 is 14 residues long. The ends were cut back, 2 bases at V and 2 bases at J, with 11 bases in the middle. The germline CDR1 and CDR2 sequences are SGHRS and YFSETQ. The CDR3 coding sequence is TGCGCCAGCAGCTTACAGGCGCCGGCCTACGAGCAGTACTTC. Protein sequence: CASSLQAPAYEQYF.

The chain carries TRBV7-9 and TRBJ2-1, with D perhaps TRBD1 or TRBD2 (6 bases each). This CDR3 has 14 residues. Trimming cost V 1 base and J 6 bases, with 10 bases left between them. CDR1 SEHNR and CDR2 FQNEAQ come from the germline V gene (reference sequence). CDR3 DNA: TGTGCCAGCAGCTTAGAACGGGGGCTCAATGAGCAGTTCTTC. Encoded protein: CASSLERGLNEQFF.

The chain links TRBV4-3 to TRBJ1-4; D is perhaps TRBD1 (6 bases). The germline V gene has CDR1 LGHNA and CDR2 YSLEER. Trimming cost V 4 bases and J 7 bases, with 13 bases left between them. The CDR3 sequence is 14 residues long. CDR3 nucleotide sequence: TGCGCCAGCAGCCCGGGGGCAGGGCGTGAAAAACTGTTTTTT. It codes for CASSPGAGREKLFF.

CDR3 protein: CASSTRTVLGANVLTF. CDR3 in DNA: TGTGCCAGCAGCACCCGGACAGTCCTTGGGGCCAACGTCCTGACTTTC. The rearrangement uses TRBV7-9 and TRBJ2-6; maybe TRBD1 (6 bases). Per the germline V gene, CDR1 is SEHNR and CDR2 is FQNEAQ (reference sequence). This CDR3 comprises 16 residues. The V end lost 5 bases, the J end lost 3 bases, and 14 bases lay between the germline ends.

This chain links TRBV20-1 with TRBJ1-5; 7 bases are a match to TRBD1. Germline V lookup: CDR1 DFQATT, CDR2 SNEGSKA (reference sequence). V gave up 3 bases and J gave up 3 bases; unmatched junction bases: 8. This CDR3 contains 15 residues. The DNA for the CDR3 is TGCAGTGCTAGGACGGGACAGCGACCCAATCAGCCCCAGCATTTT. Its protein product is CSARTGQRPNQPQHF.

The chain links TRBV7-2 to TRBJ2-4, with 9 positions matching TRBD1. The CDR3 is 13 amino acids. Germline CDR1 is SGHTA and CDR2 is FQGNSA. Trimming at V came to 6 bases and at J to 5 bases, leaving 2 bases not matched to a gene. The CDR3 region is CASRDRGENIQYF. The CDR3 nucleotides are TGTGCCAGCAGAGACAGGGGGGAAAACATTCAGTACTTC.

V gene TRBV9 combines with J gene TRBJ2-3, with D possibly matching TRBD2 (6 bases). The CDR3 spans 12 residues. Trimming stripped 3 bases from V and 7 bases from J, with 9 bases between. Germline V gene data show CDR1 as SGDLS and CDR2 as YYNGEE. The CDR3 sequence: CASSGSGNTQYF. CDR3 DNA: TGTGCCAGCAGCGGTAGCGGAAATACGCAGTATTTT. Drawing the rest from reference TRBV9 and TRBJ2-3, the complete variable domain is DSGVTQTPKHLITATGQRVTLRCSPRSGDLSVYWYQQSLDQGLQFLIQYYNGEERAKGNILERFSAQQFPDLHSELNLSSLELGDSALYFCASSGSGNTQYFGPGTRLTVL.

The J gene is TRBJ2-1, the V gene TRBV20-1; 10 bases line up with TRBD2. Germline V gene lookup returns CDR1 DFQATT and CDR2 SNEGSKA (reference sequence). V was pared by 3 bases and J by 10 bases, with 9 bases of the junction left unmatched. The length of the CDR3 is 14 residues. DNA for the CDR3: TGCAGTGCTAGCGTACCTAGCGGGGGCAGGGAGCAGTTCTTC. Amino acids: CSASVPSGGREQFF.

Comments on this clonotype: Relative to the germline gene, one junction end is altered; a read error may explain this. The rearrangement links TRBV29-1 to TRBJ2-1; 9 positions agree with TRBD1. The germline V gene encodes CDR1 SQVTM and CDR2 ANQGSEA. This CDR3 has 16 amino acids. In DNA, the CDR3 is TGCAGCGTGCCCAGACAGGGGGGAGGCTCCCACAATGAGCAGTTCTTC. Its protein product is CSVPRQGGGSHNEQFF.

J is TRBJ2-5 and V is TRBV20-1; TRBD2 matches at 8 bases. Germline lookup yields CDR1 DFQATT and CDR2 SNEGSKA (reference sequence). CDR3 size: 13 residues. V gave up 3 bases and J gave up 2 bases; unmatched junction bases: 2. The CDR3, as DNA: TGCAGTGCTAGGGGACTAGGGCAAGAGACCCAGTACTTC. This codes for CSARGLGQETQYF.

As for this clonotype: As the CDR3 is not closed by the conserved phenylalanine or tryptophan, this likely results from a read error. V usage is TRBV24-1 and J usage is TRBJ2-7; D uncertain. The CDR3 consists of 12 residues. Trimming removed 4 bases from V and 0 bases from J, with 3 bases in between. Germline CDR1 reads KGHDR; CDR2 reads SFDVKD. The chain's CDR3 is CATSDSSYEQYS. CDR3 sequence (DNA): TGTGCCACCAGTGACAGCTCCTACGAGCAGTACTCC.

In its sample, this clonotype was seen a few times. The V gene is TRBV12-3 or TRBV12-4, the J gene TRBJ2-3, with TRBD2 identical over 9 bases. This CDR3 comprises 14 residues. Trimming took 6 bases from V and 2 from J; bases not matched to a gene: 3. In DNA form, the CDR3 reads TGTGCCAGCAGGTCTAGCGGGGCCACAGATACGCAGTATTTT. It specifies CASRSSGATDTQYF.

The J gene is TRBJ2-5, the V gene TRBV7-6, with TRBD2 matching over 9 bases. V lost 1 base to trimming and J lost 11 bases; unmatched junction nucleotides: 17. Germline assignment: CDR1 SGHVS and CDR2 FNYEAQ. The CDR3 totals 17 residues. The CDR3 region is CASSLVSGGDSYNEQYF. The CDR3 DNA sequence: TGTGCCAGCAGCTTAGTTAGCGGGGGCGATTCCTACAATGAGCAGTACTTC.

This clonotype was detected only a few times. The rearrangement links TRBV20-1 to TRBJ2-5; 7 bases are shared with TRBD2. In germline, CDR1 is DFQATT, CDR2 SNEGSKA (reference sequence). The trim removed 6 bases at V and 2 bases at J, leaving 9 bases unmatched. The CDR3 has 14 amino acids. The CDR3 region has the DNA TGCAGTGCAGACGGACTAGGGAATCAAGAGACCCAGTACTTC. Translated: CSADGLGNQETQYF.

This clonotype was detected a few times. V is TRBV20-1 and J is TRBJ2-1; D ambiguous. The CDR3 loop spans 13 amino acids. V lost 7 bases, J lost 7 bases, and 17 bases lay in between. CDR1 is DFQATT, CDR2 SNEGSKA, per germline (reference sequence). The CDR3 spells CSDRQTMGNEQFF. CDR3 DNA: TGCAGTGATCGGCAGACGATGGGGAATGAGCAGTTCTTC.

The CDR3: CASKGDGRNEQFF. The CDR3 bases are TGTGCCAGCAAGGGTGACGGGAGAAATGAGCAGTTCTTC. The chain carries TRBV2 and TRBJ2-1, with a tentative D call TRBD2 (6 bases). The CDR3 has 13 residues. V dropped 7 bases and J dropped 7 bases, with 14 bases sitting between them. Germline CDR1 reads SNHLY; CDR2 reads FYNNEI.

The J gene is TRBJ1-2, the V gene TRBV6-2 or TRBV6-3, with 10 bases that match TRBD1. CDR3 length: 14 amino acids. The J segment lost 3 bases and the V segment lost 6 bases, leaving 4 bases of the junction unmatched. Germline loops: CDR1 MNHEY, CDR2 SVGEGT. In DNA, the CDR3 is TGTGCCAGCAGGACAGGGGGCTCTCACTATGGCTACACCTTC. This sequence encodes CASRTGGSHYGYTF.